The rows below give T cell receptor beta chains drawn from one sample of a study of beta chain features in type 1 diabetes. TCRdb keeps only in-frame clones here, not all; method: immunoSEQ multiplex PCR. The data contain 300,000 to 400,000 clones, around 10% of them singletons. Sequenced material: central memory CD4+ T cells from blood. Receptors originate from a man aged 25 to 40 with type 1 diabetes. Both conserved end residues are part of each CDR3. D genes are given only for firm matches. The size entry is marked missing in some rows and otherwise reads once, few, many or a size class.

cdr3_aa cdr3_nt clone_size j_call d_call v_call
CASSWGTTRPTQYF TGCGCCAGCAGCTGGGGGACTACCCGGCCGACCCAGTACTTC many TRBJ2-5 TRBD2 TRBV5-1
CASSAGTGGTGELFF TGTGCCAGTAGTGCGGGGACAGGGGGTACCGGGGAGCTGTTTTTT few TRBJ2-2 TRBD1 TRBV19
CASSSPPGSTNTEAFF TGTGCCAGCAGTTCTCCCCCGGGGTCGACGAACACTGAAGCTTTCTTT few TRBJ1-1 NA TRBV6-5
CASSKVQDRGREYNEQFF TGTGCCAGCAGCAAAGTCCAGGACAGGGGGCGCGAGTACAATGAGCAGTTCTTC NA TRBJ2-1 NA TRBV21-1
CASSLTWTGGRNEQYF TGTGCCAGCAGTTTAACGTGGACAGGGGGCAGGAACGAGCAGTACTTC NA TRBJ2-7 TRBD1 TRBV28
CASSQGSYNEQFF TGCGCCAGCAGCCAAGGGTCGTACAATGAGCAGTTCTTC NA TRBJ2-1 NA TRBV5-4
CASSFSGGPGGEQYF TGTGCCAGCAGTTTCTCGGGGGGCCCGGGGGGCGAGCAGTACTTC few TRBJ2-7 NA TRBV27
CASSSQRGGRETQYF TGTGCCAGCAGTTCACAACGAGGGGGCCGGGAGACCCAGTACTTC NA TRBJ2-5 TRBD1 TRBV28
CASSLQERNTEAFF TGCGCCAGCAGCTTGCAGGAGAGAAACACTGAAGCTTTCTTT NA TRBJ1-1 NA TRBV5-1
CAISELDTQYF TGTGCCATCAGTGAGCTAGATACGCAGTATTTT few TRBJ2-3 NA TRBV10-3
CASSYSSGLAVF TGTGCCAGCAGTTACTCTTCGGGACTAGCAGTCTTC few TRBJ2-7 TRBD2 TRBV6-5
CASSIAGTKETQYF TGTGCCAGTAGTATCGCGGGCACAAAAGAGACCCAGTACTTC few TRBJ2-5 NA TRBV19
CASSLKPAGSSGANVLTF TGTGCCAGCAGTTTAAAACCGGCCGGCAGCTCTGGGGCCAACGTCCTGACTTTC NA TRBJ2-6 NA TRBV27
CASSPTLLPSGANVLTF TGTGCCAGTAGTCCGACTCTACTTCCCTCTGGGGCCAACGTCCTGACTTTC few TRBJ2-6 NA TRBV19
CASSLDLGGSYEQYF TGTGCCAGCAGCCTAGACCTGGGGGGGAGCTACGAGCAGTACTTC NA TRBJ2-7 TRBD2 TRBV4-2
CASSTRQGSEQYF TGTGCCAGCAGCACTCGACAGGGGTCCGAGCAGTACTTC NA TRBJ2-7 TRBD1 TRBV11-3
CASSTDRGLSPEAFF TGTGCCAGCAGTACTGACAGGGGGTTAAGCCCTGAAGCTTTCTTT few TRBJ1-1 TRBD1 TRBV6-5
CASSPDRGHRDEQFF TGTGCCAGCTCACCCGACAGGGGGCATAGGGATGAGCAGTTCTTC few TRBJ2-1 TRBD1 TRBV18
CASSVFGNTGELFF TGTGCCAGCAGCGTATTCGGGAACACCGGGGAGCTGTTTTTT NA TRBJ2-2 NA TRBV9
CAGSTGGSGANVLTF TGTGCCGGATCGACAGGGGGTTCTGGGGCCAACGTCCTGACTTTC few TRBJ2-6 TRBD1 TRBV6-1
CASSIRQDTQYF TGTGCCAGCAGCATCCGACAAGATACGCAGTATTTT NA TRBJ2-3 NA TRBV9
CASTRGGELFF TGTGCCAGCACCCGTGGAGGGGAGCTGTTTTTT few TRBJ2-2 NA TRBV6-5
CASSLERDGEKLFF TGCGCCAGCAGCTTGGAACGGGACGGGGAAAAACTGTTTTTT NA TRBJ1-4 NA TRBV5-1
CASSFGLSYEQYF TGTGCCAGCAGTTTCGGACTATCCTACGAGCAGTACTTC few TRBJ2-7 NA TRBV6-5
CASSPSRRNNEQFF TGTGCCAGCTCACCATCACGGCGGAACAATGAGCAGTTCTTC few TRBJ2-1 NA TRBV18
CAWSDSALSGNTIYF TGTGCCTGGAGTGACTCGGCCCTCTCTGGAAACACCATATATTTT few TRBJ1-3 NA TRBV30
CASSEYTGENSPLHF TGTGCCAGCAGTGAATATACAGGGGAAAATTCACCCCTCCACTTT few TRBJ1-6 TRBD1 TRBV25-1
CATFSPGGSYEQYF TGTGCCACCTTTTCCCCGGGGGGCTCCTACGAGCAGTACTTC NA TRBJ2-7 TRBD2 TRBV28